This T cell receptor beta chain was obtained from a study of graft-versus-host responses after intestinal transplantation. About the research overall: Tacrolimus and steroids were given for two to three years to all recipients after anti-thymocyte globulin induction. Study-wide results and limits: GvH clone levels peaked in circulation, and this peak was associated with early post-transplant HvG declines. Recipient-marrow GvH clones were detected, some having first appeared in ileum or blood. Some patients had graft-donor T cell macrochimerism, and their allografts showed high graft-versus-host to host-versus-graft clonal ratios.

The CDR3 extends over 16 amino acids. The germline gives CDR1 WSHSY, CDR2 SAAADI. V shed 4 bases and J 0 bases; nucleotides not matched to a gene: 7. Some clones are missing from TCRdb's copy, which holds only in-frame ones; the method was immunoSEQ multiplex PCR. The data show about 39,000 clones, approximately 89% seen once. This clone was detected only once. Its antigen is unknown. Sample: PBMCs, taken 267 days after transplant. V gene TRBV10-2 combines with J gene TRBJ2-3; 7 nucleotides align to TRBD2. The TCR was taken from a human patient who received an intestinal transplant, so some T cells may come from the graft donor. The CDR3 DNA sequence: TGCGCCAGCAGTGGCCAAGCGGGGAGAAGCACAGATACGCAGTATTTT. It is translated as CASSGQAGRSTDTQYF.